This section outlines one T cell receptor beta chain sequence together with its context. Antigen: not known. These data are taken from a study of T cell responses to AZD1222 COVID-19 vaccine. Findings and limits, study-wide: Clonal diversity may have been underestimated in mostly white British donors.

The assay was immunoSEQ multiplex PCR, and TCRdb's table has in-frame clones only and misses some. This sample yields some 140,000 clones, of which about nine tenths are seen a single time; around 3% belongs to the top ten. The sequence was collected from an adult in good health. The starting material was peripheral blood, obtained on day 0 of AZD1222 vaccination.

DNA of the CDR3: TGTGCCAGTAGTATGGGACAGGGGGCCGAGGAGCTGTTTTTT. Encoded protein: CASSMGQGAEELFF. V and J are TRBV19 and TRBJ2-2; TRBD1 matches 12 bases. This CDR3 spans 14 amino acids. Germline CDR1 is LNHDA and CDR2 is SQIVND (reference sequence). V was pared by 3 bases and J by 10 bases, with 3 bases of the junction left unmatched.